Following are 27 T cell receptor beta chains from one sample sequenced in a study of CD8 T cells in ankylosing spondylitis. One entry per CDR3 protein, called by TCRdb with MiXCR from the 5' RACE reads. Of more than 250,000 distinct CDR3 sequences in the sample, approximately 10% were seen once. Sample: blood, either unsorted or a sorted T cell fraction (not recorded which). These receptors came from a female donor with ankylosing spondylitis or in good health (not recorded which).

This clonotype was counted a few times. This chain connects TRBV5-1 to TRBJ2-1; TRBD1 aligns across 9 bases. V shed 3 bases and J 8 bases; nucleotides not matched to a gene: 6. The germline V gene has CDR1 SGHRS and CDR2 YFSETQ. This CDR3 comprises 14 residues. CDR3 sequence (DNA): TGCGCCAGCAGCTCGGGACAGGGCCGGGATGAGCAGTTCTTC. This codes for CASSSGQGRDEQFF.

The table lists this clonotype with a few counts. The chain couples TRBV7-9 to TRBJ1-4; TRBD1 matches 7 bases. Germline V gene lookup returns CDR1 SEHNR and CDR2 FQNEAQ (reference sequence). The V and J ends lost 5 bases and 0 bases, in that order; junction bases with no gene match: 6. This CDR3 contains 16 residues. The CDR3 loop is CASSPSRGATNEKLFF. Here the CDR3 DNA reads TGTGCCAGCAGCCCAAGCAGGGGGGCAACTAATGAAAAACTGTTTTTT.

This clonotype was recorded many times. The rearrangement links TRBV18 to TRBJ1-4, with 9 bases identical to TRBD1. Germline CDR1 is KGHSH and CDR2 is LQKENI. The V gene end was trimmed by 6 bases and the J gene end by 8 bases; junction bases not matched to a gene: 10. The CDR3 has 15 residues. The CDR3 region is CASSQGTGTGEKLFF. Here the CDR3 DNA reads TGTGCCAGCTCGCAAGGGACAGGGACCGGAGAAAAACTGTTTTTT. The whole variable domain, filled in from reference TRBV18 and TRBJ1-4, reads NAGVMQNPRHLVRRRGQEARLRCSPMKGHSHVYWYRQLPEEGLKFMVYLQKENIIDESGMPKERFSAEFPKEGPSILRIQQVVRGDSAAYFCASSQGTGTGEKLFFGSGTQLSVL.

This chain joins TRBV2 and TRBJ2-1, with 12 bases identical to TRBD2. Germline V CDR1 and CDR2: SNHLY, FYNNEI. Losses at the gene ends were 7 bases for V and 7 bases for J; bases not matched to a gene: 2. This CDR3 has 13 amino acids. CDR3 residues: CASKTSGSNEQFF. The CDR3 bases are TGTGCCAGCAAGACTAGCGGGAGTAATGAGCAGTTCTTC.

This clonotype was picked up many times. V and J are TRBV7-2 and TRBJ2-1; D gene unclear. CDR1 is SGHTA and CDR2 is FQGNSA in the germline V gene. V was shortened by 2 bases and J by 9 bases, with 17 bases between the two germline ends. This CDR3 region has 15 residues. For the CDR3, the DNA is TGTGCCAGCAGCTTAAGAACGGCAGGTTCGGGTGAGCAGTTCTTC. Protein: CASSLRTAGSGEQFF.

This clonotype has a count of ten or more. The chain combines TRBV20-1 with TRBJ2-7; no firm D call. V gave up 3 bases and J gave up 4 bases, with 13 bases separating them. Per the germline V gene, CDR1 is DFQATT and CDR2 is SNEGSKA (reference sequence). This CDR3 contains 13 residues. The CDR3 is CSASYGPMYEQYF. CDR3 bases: TGCAGTGCTAGTTACGGGCCCATGTACGAGCAGTACTTC.

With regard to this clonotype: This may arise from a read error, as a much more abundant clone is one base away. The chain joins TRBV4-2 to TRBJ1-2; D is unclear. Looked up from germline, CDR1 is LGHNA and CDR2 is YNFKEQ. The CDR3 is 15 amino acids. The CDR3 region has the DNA TGTGCCAGCAGCCAAGATCGCGCGGCAAACTATGGCGACACCTTC. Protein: CASSQDRAANYGDTF.

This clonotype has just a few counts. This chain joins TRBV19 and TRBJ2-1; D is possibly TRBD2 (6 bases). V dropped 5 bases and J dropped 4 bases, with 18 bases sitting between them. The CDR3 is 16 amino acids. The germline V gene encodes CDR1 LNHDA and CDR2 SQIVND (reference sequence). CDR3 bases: TGTGCCAGTAGTCTTAATCGACTAGATGGATACAATGAGCAGTTCTTC. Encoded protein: CASSLNRLDGYNEQFF.

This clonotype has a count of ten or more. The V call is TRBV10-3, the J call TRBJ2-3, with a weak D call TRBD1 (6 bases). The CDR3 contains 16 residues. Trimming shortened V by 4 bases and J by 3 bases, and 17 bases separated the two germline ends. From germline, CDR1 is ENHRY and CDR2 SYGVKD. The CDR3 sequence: CAISGIPGQGTDTQYF. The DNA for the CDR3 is TGTGCCATCAGTGGGATTCCGGGACAAGGTACAGATACGCAGTATTTT.

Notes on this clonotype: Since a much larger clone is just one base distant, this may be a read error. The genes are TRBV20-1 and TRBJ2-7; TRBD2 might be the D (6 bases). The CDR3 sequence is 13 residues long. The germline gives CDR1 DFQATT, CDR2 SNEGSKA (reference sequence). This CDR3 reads CGVQGRRHNEQYF. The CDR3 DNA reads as TGCGGTGTTCAAGGGAGGCGACACAACGAGCAGTACTTC.

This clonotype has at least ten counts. The CDR3 DNA is TGCGCCTCCTCAAAGGGTCTGGGCACAGATACGCAGTATTTT. Translating it yields CASSKGLGTDTQYF. The chain joins TRBV5-1 to TRBJ2-3; D gene ambiguous. The CDR3 totals 14 residues. The germline V and J ends were trimmed by 10 bases and 1 base, with 16 bases remaining between them. In germline, CDR1 is SGHRS, CDR2 YFSETQ.

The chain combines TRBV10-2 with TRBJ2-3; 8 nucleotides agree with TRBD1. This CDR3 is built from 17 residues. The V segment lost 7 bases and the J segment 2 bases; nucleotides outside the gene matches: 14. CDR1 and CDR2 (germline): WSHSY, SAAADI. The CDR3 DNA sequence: TGCGCCAGCACCGGCCCCACCGACAGGGGAAACACAGATACGCAGTATTTT. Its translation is CASTGPTDRGNTDTQYF.

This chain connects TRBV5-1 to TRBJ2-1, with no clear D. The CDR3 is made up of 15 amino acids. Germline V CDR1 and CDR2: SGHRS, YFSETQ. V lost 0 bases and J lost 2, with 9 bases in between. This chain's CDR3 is CASSLVGNTYNEQFF. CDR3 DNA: TGCGCCAGCAGCTTGGTAGGGAACACCTACAATGAGCAGTTCTTC.

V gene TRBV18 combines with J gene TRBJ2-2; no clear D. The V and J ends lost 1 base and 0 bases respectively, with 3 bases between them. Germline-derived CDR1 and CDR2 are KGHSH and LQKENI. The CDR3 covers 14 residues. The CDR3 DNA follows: TGTGCCAGCTCACCACTGTCGAACACCGGGGAGCTGTTTTTT. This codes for CASSPLSNTGELFF.

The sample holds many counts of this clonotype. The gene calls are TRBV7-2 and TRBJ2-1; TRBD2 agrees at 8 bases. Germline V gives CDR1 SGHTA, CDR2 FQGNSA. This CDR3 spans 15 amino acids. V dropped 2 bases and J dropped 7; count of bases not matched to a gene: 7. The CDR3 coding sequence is TGTGCCAGCAGCTTAATCGGGGGGGCGATGAATGAGCAGTTCTTC. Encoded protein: CASSLIGGAMNEQFF.

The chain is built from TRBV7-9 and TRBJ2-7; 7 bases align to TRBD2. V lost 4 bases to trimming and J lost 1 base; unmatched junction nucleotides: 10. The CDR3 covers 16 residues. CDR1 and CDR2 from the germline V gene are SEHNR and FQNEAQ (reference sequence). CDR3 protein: CASSSSLGGRSYEQYF. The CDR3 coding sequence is TGTGCCAGCAGCTCTTCCTTGGGGGGGAGGTCCTACGAGCAGTACTTC.

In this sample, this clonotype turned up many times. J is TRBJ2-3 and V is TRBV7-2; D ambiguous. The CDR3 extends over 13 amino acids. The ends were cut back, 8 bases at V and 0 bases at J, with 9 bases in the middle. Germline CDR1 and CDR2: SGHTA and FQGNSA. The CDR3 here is CASVPPSTDTQYF. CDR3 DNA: TGTGCCAGCGTCCCCCCGAGCACAGATACGCAGTATTTT.

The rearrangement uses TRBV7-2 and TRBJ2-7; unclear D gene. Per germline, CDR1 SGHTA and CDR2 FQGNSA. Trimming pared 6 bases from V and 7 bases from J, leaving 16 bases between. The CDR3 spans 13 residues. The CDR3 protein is CASSPETAREQYF. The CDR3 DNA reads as TGTGCCAGCAGTCCAGAGACGGCTCGAGAGCAGTACTTC.

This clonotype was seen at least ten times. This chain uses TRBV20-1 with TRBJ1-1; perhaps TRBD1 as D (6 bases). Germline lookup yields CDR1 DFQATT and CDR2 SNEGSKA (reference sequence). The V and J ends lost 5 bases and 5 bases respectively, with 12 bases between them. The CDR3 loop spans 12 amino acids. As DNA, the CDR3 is TGCAGTGCTGGACAGCCGGTTACTGAAGCTTTCTTT. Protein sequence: CSAGQPVTEAFF.

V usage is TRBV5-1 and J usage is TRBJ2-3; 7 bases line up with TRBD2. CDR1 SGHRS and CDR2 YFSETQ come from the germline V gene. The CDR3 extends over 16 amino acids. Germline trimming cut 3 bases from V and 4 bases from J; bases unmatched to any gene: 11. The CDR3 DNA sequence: TGCGCCAGCAGCTCCGGACTAGGGGCGGAAGCAGATACGCAGTATTTT. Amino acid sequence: CASSSGLGAEADTQYF.

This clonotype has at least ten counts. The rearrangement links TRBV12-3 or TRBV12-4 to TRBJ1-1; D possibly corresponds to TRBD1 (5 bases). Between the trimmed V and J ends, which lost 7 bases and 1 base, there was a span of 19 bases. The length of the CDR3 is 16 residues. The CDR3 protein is CASIIGIGARNTEAFF. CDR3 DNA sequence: TGTGCCAGCATCATTGGGATAGGGGCGAGGAACACTGAAGCTTTCTTT.

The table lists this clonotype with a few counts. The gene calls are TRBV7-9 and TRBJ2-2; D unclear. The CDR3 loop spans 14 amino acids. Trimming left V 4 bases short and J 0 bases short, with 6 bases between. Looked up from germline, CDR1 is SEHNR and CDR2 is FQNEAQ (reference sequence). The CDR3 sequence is CASSWTANTGELFF. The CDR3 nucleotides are TGTGCCAGCAGCTGGACGGCGAACACCGGGGAGCTGTTTTTT.

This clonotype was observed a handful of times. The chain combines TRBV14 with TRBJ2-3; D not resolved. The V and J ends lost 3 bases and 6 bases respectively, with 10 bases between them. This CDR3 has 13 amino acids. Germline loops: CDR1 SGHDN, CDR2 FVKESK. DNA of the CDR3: TGTGCCAGCAGCCACTCCACTAAGGATACGCAGTATTTT. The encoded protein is CASSHSTKDTQYF.

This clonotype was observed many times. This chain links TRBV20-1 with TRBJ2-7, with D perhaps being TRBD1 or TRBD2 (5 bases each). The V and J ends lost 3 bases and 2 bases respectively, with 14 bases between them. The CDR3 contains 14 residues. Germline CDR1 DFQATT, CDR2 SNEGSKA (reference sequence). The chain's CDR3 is CSASRDSGTYEQYF. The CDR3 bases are TGCAGTGCTAGCAGAGACAGCGGAACCTACGAGCAGTACTTC.

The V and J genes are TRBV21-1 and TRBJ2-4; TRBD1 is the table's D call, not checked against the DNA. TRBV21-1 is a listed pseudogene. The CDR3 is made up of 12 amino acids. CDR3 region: CASTLDRGIQYF. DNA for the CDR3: TGTGCCAGCACCCTGGACAGGGGGATTCAGTACTTC.

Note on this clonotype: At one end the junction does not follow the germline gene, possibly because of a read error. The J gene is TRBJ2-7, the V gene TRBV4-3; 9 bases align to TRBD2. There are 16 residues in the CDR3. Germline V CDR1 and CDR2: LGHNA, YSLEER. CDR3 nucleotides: TGCGCCAGCTGCCAAGGGGGGGGACTAGCCCCATACGAGCAGTACTTC. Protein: CASCQGGGLAPYEQYF.

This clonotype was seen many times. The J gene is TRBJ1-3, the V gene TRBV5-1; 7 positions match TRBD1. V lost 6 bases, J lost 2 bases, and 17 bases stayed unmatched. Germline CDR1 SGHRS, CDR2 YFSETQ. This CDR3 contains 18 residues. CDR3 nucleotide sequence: TGCGCCAGCAACCACTTAACGACTGCGGGACAGCCTGGAAACACCATATATTTT. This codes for CASNHLTTAGQPGNTIYF. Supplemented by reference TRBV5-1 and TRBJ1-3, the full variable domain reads KAGVTQTPRYLIKTRGQQVTLSCSPISGHRSVSWYQQTPGQGLQFLFEYFSETQRNKGNFPGRFSGRQFSNSRSEMNVSTLELGDSALYLCASNHLTTAGQPGNTIYFGEGSWLTVV.